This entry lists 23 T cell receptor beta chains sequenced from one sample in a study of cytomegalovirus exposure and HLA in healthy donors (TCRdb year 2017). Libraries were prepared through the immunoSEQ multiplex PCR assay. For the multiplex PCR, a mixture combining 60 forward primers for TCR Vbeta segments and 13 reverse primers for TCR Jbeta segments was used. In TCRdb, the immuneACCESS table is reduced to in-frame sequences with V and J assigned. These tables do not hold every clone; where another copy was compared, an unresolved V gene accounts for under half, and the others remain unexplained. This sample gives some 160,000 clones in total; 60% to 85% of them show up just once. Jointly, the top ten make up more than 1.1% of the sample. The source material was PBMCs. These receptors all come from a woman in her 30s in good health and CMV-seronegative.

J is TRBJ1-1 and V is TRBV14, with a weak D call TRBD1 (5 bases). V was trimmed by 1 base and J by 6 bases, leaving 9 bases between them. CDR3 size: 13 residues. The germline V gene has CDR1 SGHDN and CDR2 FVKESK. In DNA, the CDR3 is TGTGCCAGCAGCCAAGGTCGGGGGGCTGAAGCTTTCTTT. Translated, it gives CASSQGRGAEAFF. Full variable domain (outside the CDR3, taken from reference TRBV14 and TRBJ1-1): EAGVTQFPSHSVIEKGQTVTLRCDPISGHDNLYWYRRVMGKEIKFLLHFVKESKQDESGMPNNRFLAERTGGTYSTLKVQPAELEDSGVYFCASSQGRGAEAFFGQGTRLTVV.

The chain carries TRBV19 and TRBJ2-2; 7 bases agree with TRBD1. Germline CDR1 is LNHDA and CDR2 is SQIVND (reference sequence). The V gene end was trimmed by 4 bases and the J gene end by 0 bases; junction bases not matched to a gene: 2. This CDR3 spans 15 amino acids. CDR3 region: CASSKTGSNTGELFF. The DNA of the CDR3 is TGTGCCAGTAGTAAGACAGGGTCGAACACCGGGGAGCTGTTTTTT.

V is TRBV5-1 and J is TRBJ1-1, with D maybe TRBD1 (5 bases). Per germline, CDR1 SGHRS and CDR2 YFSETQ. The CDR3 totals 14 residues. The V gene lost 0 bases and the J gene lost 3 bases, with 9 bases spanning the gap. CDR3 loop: CASSLVRGYTEAFF. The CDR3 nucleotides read TGCGCCAGCAGCTTGGTGCGGGGGTACACTGAAGCTTTCTTT. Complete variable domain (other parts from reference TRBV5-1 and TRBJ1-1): KAGVTQTPRYLIKTRGQQVTLSCSPISGHRSVSWYQQTPGQGLQFLFEYFSETQRNKGNFPGRFSGRQFSNSRSEMNVSTLELGDSALYLCASSLVRGYTEAFFGQGTRLTVV.

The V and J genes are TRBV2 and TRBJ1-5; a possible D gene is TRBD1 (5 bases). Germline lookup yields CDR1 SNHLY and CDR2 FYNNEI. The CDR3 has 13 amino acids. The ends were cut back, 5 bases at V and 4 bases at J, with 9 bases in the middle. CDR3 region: CASSQGNNQPQHF. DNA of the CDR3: TGTGCCAGCAGTCAGGGAAATAATCAGCCCCAGCATTTT.

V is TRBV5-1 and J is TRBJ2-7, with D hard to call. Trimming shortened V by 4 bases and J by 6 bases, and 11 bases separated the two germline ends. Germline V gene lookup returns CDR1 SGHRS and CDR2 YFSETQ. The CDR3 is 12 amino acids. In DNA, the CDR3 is TGCGCCAGCAGCGATAATAGCATCGAGCAGTACTTC. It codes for CASSDNSIEQYF.

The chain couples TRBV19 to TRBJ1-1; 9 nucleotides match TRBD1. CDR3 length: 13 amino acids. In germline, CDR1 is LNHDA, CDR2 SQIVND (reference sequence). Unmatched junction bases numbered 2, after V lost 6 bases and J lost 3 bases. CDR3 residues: CASRTGGDTEAFF. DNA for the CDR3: TGTGCCAGTAGGACAGGGGGGGACACTGAAGCTTTCTTT.

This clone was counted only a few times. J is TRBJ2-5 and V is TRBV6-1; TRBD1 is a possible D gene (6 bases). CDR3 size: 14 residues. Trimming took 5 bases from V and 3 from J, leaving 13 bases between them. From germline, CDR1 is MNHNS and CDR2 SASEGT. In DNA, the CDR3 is TGTGCCAGCAGTTTAAACAGGGTGAAAGAGACCCAGTACTTC. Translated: CASSLNRVKETQYF.

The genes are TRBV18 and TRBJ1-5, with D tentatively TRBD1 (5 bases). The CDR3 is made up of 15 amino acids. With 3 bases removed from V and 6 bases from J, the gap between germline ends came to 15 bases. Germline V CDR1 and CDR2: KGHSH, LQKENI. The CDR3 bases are TGTGCCAGCTCACCCCCCGGCTTGACAGCTCAGCCCCAGCATTTT. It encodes CASSPPGLTAQPQHF.

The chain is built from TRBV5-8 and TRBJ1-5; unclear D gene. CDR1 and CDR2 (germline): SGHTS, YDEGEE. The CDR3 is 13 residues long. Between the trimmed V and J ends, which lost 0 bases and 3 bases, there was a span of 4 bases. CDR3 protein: CASSLANNQPQHF. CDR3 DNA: TGTGCCAGCAGCTTGGCTAACAATCAGCCCCAGCATTTT.

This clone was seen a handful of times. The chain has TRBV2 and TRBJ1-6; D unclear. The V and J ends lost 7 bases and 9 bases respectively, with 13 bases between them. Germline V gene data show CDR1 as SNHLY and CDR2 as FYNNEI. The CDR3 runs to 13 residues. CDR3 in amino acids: CASNREGGSPLHF. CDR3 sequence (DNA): TGTGCCAGCAACCGCGAGGGCGGTTCACCCCTCCACTTT.

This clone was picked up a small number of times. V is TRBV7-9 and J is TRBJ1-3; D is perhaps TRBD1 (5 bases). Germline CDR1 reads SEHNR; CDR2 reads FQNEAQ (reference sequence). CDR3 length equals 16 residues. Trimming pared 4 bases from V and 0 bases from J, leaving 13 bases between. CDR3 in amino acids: CASSSGYGPSGNTIYF. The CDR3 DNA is TGTGCCAGCAGCTCAGGGTATGGACCCTCTGGAAACACCATATATTTT.

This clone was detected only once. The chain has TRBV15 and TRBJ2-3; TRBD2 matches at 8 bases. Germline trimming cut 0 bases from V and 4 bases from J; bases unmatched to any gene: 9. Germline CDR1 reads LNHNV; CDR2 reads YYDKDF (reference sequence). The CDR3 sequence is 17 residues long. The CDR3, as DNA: TGTGCCACCAGCAGAGAGGTTACGGGGGGGGTTGCAGATACGCAGTATTTT. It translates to CATSREVTGGVADTQYF.

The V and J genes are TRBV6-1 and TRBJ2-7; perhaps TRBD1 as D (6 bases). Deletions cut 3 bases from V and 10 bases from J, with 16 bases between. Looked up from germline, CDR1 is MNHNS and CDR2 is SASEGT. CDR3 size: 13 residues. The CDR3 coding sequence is TGTGCCAGCAGTGATGGTCCCCACAGGGAACAGTACTTC. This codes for CASSDGPHREQYF.

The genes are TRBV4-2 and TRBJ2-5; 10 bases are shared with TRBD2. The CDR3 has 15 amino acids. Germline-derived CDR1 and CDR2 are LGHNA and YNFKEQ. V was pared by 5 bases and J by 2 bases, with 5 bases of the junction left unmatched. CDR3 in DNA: TGTGCCAGCAGCGGTCGGACTAGCGGACAAGAGACCCAGTACTTC. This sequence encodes CASSGRTSGQETQYF.

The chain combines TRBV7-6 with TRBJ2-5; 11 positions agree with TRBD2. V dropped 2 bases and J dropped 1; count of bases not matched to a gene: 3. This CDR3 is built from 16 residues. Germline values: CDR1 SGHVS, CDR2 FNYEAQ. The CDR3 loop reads CASSLRGLAAQETQYF. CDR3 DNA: TGTGCCAGCAGCTTAAGGGGACTAGCGGCCCAAGAGACCCAGTACTTC.

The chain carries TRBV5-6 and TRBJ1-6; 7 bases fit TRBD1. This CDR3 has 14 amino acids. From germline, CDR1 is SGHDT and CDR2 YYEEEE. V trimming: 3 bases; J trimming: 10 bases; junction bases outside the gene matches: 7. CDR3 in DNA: TGTGCCAGCAGCTCAGGGGGTGTCGGCTCACCCCTCCACTTT. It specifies CASSSGGVGSPLHF.

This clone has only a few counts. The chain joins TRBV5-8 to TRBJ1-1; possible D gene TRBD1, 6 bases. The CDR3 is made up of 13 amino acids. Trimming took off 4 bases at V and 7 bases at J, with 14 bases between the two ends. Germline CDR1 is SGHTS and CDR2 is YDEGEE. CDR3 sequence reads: CASSANRVGEAFF. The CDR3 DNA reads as TGTGCCAGCAGCGCTAACAGGGTGGGTGAAGCTTTCTTT.

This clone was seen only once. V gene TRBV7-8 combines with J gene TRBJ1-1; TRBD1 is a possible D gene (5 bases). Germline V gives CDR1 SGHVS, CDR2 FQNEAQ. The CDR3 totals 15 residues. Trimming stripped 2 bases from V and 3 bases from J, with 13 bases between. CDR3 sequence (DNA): TGTGCCAGCAGCTTAAGGTCGGGGGGATACACTGAAGCTTTCTTT. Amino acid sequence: CASSLRSGGYTEAFF.

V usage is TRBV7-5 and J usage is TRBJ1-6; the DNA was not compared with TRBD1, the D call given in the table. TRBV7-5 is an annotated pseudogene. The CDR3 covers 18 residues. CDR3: CVRSLGDRLSSYNSPLHF. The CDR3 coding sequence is TGTGTCAGAAGCTTAGGGGACAGGCTCAGCTCCTATAATTCACCCCTCCACTTT.

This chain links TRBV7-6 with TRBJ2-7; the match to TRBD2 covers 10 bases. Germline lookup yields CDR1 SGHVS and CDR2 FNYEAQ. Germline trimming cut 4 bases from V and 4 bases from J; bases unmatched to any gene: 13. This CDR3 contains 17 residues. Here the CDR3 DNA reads TGTGCCAGCAGCTCCGGGACTAGCGCCTCGGGGGTTTACGAGCAGTACTTC. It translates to CASSSGTSASGVYEQYF.

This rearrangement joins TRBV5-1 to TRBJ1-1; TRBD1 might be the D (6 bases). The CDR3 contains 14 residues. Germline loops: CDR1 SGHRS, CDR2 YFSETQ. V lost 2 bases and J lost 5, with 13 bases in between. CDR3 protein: CASSFAGARTEAFF. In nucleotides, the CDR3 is TGCGCCAGCAGCTTTGCGGGGGCCAGGACTGAAGCTTTCTTT. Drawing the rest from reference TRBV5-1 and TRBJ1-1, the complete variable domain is KAGVTQTPRYLIKTRGQQVTLSCSPISGHRSVSWYQQTPGQGLQFLFEYFSETQRNKGNFPGRFSGRQFSNSRSEMNVSTLELGDSALYLCASSFAGARTEAFFGQGTRLTVV.

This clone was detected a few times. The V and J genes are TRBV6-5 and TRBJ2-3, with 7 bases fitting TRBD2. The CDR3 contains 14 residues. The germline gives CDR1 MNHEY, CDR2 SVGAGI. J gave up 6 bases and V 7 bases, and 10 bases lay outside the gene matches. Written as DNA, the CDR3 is TGTGCCAGCACCCCGGGACTAAGCCTCGATACGCAGTATTTT. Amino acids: CASTPGLSLDTQYF.

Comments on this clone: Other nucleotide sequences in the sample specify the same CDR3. CDR3 bases: TGTGCCAGCAGCCCGGGACAGGGAAAGACCCAGTACTTC. Translating it yields CASSPGQGKTQYF. V and J are TRBV7-9 and TRBJ2-5, with 9 positions matching TRBD1. The germline gives CDR1 SEHNR, CDR2 FQNEAQ (reference sequence). With V trimmed by 5 bases and J by 6 bases, 4 bases remained unmatched. The CDR3 consists of 13 residues.